This passage covers 20 T cell receptor beta chains from one sample sequenced in a study of cytomegalovirus exposure and HLA in healthy donors. Profiled with immunoSEQ multiplex PCR; TCRdb holds only in-frame clones, not every one. This table has more than 150,000 clones, more than 75% appearing once. The specimen was PBMCs. These receptors originate from a man younger than 30 in good health and CMV-seropositive.

The V call is TRBV7-2, the J call TRBJ2-1; possible D gene TRBD1, 5 bases. The CDR3 loop spans 12 amino acids. Trimming removed 6 bases from V and 6 bases from J, with 9 bases in between. Germline CDR1 SGHTA, CDR2 FQGNSA. In DNA form, the CDR3 reads TGTGCCAGCAGAAGGGGCCTCAATGAGCAGTTCTTC. Protein sequence: CASRRGLNEQFF.

The chain joins TRBV11-3 to TRBJ2-3, with D possibly being TRBD2 (5 bases). The germline V gene encodes CDR1 SGHNT and CDR2 YENEEA. The CDR3 is made up of 14 amino acids. V lost 5 bases and J 4 bases, leaving 13 bases between the germline ends. CDR3 in amino acids: CASSNGRAADTQYF. CDR3 nucleotides: TGTGCCAGCAGCAACGGGCGGGCCGCAGATACGCAGTATTTT.

This clone is a singleton in its sample. The V gene is TRBV7-6, the J gene TRBJ1-5; D is uncertain. V was clipped by 5 bases and J by 1 base, with 6 bases between them. The CDR3 loop spans 13 amino acids. Germline-derived CDR1 and CDR2 are SGHVS and FNYEAQ. The CDR3 region has the DNA TGTGCCAGCAGCCCCGTAAGCAATCAGCCCCAGCATTTT. Its protein product is CASSPVSNQPQHF.

The rearrangement uses TRBV13 and TRBJ2-4; 9 nucleotides line up with TRBD2. Germline V gene lookup returns CDR1 PRHDT and CDR2 FYEKMQ (reference sequence). This CDR3 has 14 residues. The ends lost 0 bases at V and 8 bases at J; junction bases unmatched: 2. The CDR3 nucleotides read TGTGCCAGCAGCTTAGGGTTAGCGGGAGACATTCAGTACTTC. Encoded protein: CASSLGLAGDIQYF.

The DNA of the CDR3 is TGTGCCACCAGGGAGACTCGCGAGCAGTACTTC. Residues: CATRETREQYF. The rearrangement links TRBV6-1 to TRBJ2-7; D may match TRBD1 or TRBD2 (5 bases each). The CDR3 runs 11 residues. The germline V gene has CDR1 MNHNS and CDR2 SASEGT. The V end lost 10 bases, the J end lost 6 bases, and 13 bases lay between the germline ends.

This sequence joins TRBV5-1 and TRBJ2-1; tentative D call: TRBD2 (6 bases). V lost 5 bases to trimming and J lost 0 bases, with 15 bases between them. Germline V CDR1 and CDR2: SGHRS, YFSETQ. The CDR3 has 16 amino acids. The CDR3 DNA reads TGCGCCAGCAGTTCGGGACTTTATAGCTCCTACAATGAGCAGTTCTTC. It codes for CASSSGLYSSYNEQFF. Looking up the rest from reference TRBV5-1 and TRBJ2-1 gives the full variable domain: KAGVTQTPRYLIKTRGQQVTLSCSPISGHRSVSWYQQTPGQGLQFLFEYFSETQRNKGNFPGRFSGRQFSNSRSEMNVSTLELGDSALYLCASSSGLYSSYNEQFFGPGTRLTVL.

The V gene is TRBV5-1, the J gene TRBJ2-2; 13 bases are a match to TRBD2. V shed 4 bases and J 7 bases; nucleotides not matched to a gene: 10. The CDR3 sequence is 17 residues long. The germline CDR1 and CDR2 sequences are SGHRS and YFSETQ. The CDR3 is CASSKTSGRAPDGELFF. DNA for the CDR3: TGCGCCAGCAGCAAAACTAGCGGGAGGGCCCCAGACGGGGAGCTGTTTTTT.

The chain combines TRBV4-2 with TRBJ2-5, with 10 bases aligning to TRBD1. The CDR3 extends over 15 amino acids. Losses at the gene ends were 4 bases for V and 3 bases for J; bases not matched to a gene: 5. The V gene's germline CDR1 is LGHNA and CDR2 YNFKEQ. The CDR3 region has the DNA TGTGCCAGCAGCCTTGGGACAGGGGTAAAAGAGACCCAGTACTTC. Its translation: CASSLGTGVKETQYF.

The chain combines TRBV28 with TRBJ1-1, with D unresolved. V gave up 1 base and J gave up 0 bases, with 9 bases separating them. There are 15 residues in the CDR3. The germline gives CDR1 MDHEN, CDR2 SYDVKM. CDR3 nucleotides: TGTGCCAGCAGTTTATATTCCCATTTGAACACTGAAGCTTTCTTT. Protein product: CASSLYSHLNTEAFF.

This clone came up once. The chain recombines TRBV13 with TRBJ2-3; a weak D match, TRBD2 (5 bases). CDR1 PRHDT and CDR2 FYEKMQ come from the germline V gene (reference sequence). This CDR3 is 16 amino acids long. V lost 8 bases and J lost 4, with 22 bases in between. CDR3: CASSPPLAPVSDTQYF. The CDR3 nucleotides are TGTGCCAGCTCCCCCCCCCTAGCACCGGTCTCAGATACGCAGTATTTT.

A single count supports this clone. The chain is built from TRBV5-6 and TRBJ2-7; no reliable D call. CDR3 length: 14 amino acids. V was clipped by 4 bases and J by 3 bases, with 14 bases between them. Germline V gene lookup returns CDR1 SGHDT and CDR2 YYEEEE. CDR3 sequence reads: CASSEKSEFYEQYF. The CDR3 nucleotides read TGTGCCAGCAGCGAGAAGTCTGAGTTCTACGAGCAGTACTTC.

The J gene is TRBJ1-5, the V gene TRBV12-2; the D call in the table, TRBD1, was not verified against the DNA. TRBV12-2 is a pseudogene. This CDR3 contains 21 residues. The chain's CDR3 is CASRLSGSGTAKPYSNQPQHF. The CDR3 nucleotides are TGTGCAAGTCGCTTATCGGGTTCCGGGACAGCGAAACCTTATAGCAATCAGCCCCAGCATTTT.

The rearrangement links TRBV28 to TRBJ1-2; TRBD1 matches 9 bases. The ends lost 6 bases at V and 4 bases at J; junction bases unmatched: 9. From germline, CDR1 is MDHEN and CDR2 SYDVKM. The CDR3 is 15 amino acids. CDR3 in DNA: TGTGCCAGCAGGAAGACGGGACAGGGAACCTATGGCTACACCTTC. Translating gives CASRKTGQGTYGYTF.

This chain links TRBV7-2 with TRBJ2-5, with D possibly matching TRBD1 (5 bases). Deletions cut 1 base from V and 4 bases from J, with 13 bases between. The CDR3 is 15 amino acids. Germline assignment: CDR1 SGHTA and CDR2 FQGNSA. The DNA for the CDR3 is TGTGCCAGCAGCTTAGTGGCAGGGAAGGCAGAGACCCAGTACTTC. Its translation: CASSLVAGKAETQYF.

The V gene is TRBV28, the J gene TRBJ1-5; D is unclear. The CDR3 contains 12 residues. V shed 4 bases and J shed 7 bases, with 8 bases lying between them. Germline CDR1 reads MDHEN; CDR2 reads SYDVKM. The CDR3 coding sequence is TGTGCCAGCAGTTACACCCCCCAGCCCCAGCATTTT. This sequence encodes CASSYTPQPQHF.

V gene TRBV4-3 combines with J gene TRBJ2-1; TRBD2 is a possible D gene (6 bases). Trimming shortened V by 1 base and J by 4 bases, and 11 bases separated the two germline ends. CDR1 is LGHNA and CDR2 is YSLEER in the germline V gene. The CDR3 is made up of 15 amino acids. CDR3 protein: CASSQGRELYNEQFF. As DNA, the CDR3 is TGCGCCAGCAGCCAAGGTCGGGAGCTTTACAATGAGCAGTTCTTC.

The chain recombines TRBV5-4 with TRBJ2-7; 9 nucleotides match TRBD1. The trim removed 4 bases at V and 2 bases at J, leaving 10 bases unmatched. This CDR3 has 16 amino acids. CDR1 and CDR2 (germline): SGHNT, YYREEE (reference sequence). The CDR3 loop reads CASSLPGQGDPYEQYF. The CDR3 DNA is TGTGCCAGCAGCCTTCCGGGACAGGGAGACCCCTACGAGCAGTACTTC.

The chain links TRBV6-1 to TRBJ2-7; the D is unclear. The V and J ends lost 2 bases and 3 bases respectively, with 8 bases between them. The CDR3 runs to 13 residues. Germline V lookup: CDR1 MNHNS, CDR2 SASEGT. CDR3 bases: TGTGCCAGCAGTGAAATTATCTACTACGAGCAGTACTTC. It translates to CASSEIIYYEQYF.

This chain joins TRBV5-6 and TRBJ2-1; 11 nucleotides align to TRBD2. CDR1 and CDR2 from the germline V gene are SGHDT and YYEEEE. V was pared by 4 bases and J by 3 bases, with 3 bases of the junction left unmatched. The CDR3 sequence is 15 residues long. CDR3 coding DNA: TGTGCCAGCAGCGCGGGACTAGCGGTCTACAATGAGCAGTTCTTC. Amino acids: CASSAGLAVYNEQFF.

The chain uses TRBV5-5 and TRBJ2-7, with a possible D match to TRBD2 (6 bases). V lost 2 bases and J lost 2, with 17 bases in between. This CDR3 region has 16 residues. CDR1 is SGHKS, CDR2 YYEKEE, per germline (reference sequence). The CDR3 DNA reads as TGTGCCAGCAGCTTCGGACCGGGGACTGGCGCCTACGAGCAGTACTTC. It specifies CASSFGPGTGAYEQYF. The full variable domain, in which reference TRBV5-5 and TRBJ2-7 provide the parts outside the CDR3, is DAGVTQSPTHLIKTRGQQVTLRCSPISGHKSVSWYQQVLGQGPQFIFQYYEKEERGRGNFPDRFSARQFPNYSSELNVNALLLGDSALYLCASSFGPGTGAYEQYFGPGTRLTVT.